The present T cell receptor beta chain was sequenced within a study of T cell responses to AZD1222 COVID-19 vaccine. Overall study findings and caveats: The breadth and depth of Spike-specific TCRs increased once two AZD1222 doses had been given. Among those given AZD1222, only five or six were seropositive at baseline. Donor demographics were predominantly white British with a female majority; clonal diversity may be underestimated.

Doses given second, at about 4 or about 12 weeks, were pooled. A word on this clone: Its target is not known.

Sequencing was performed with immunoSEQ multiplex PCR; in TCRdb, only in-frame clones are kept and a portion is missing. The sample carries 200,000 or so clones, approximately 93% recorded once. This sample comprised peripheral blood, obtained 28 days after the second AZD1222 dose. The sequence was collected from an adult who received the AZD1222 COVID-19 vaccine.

For the CDR3, the DNA is TGTGCCAGCAGTTTCGGCAGGGGGCGAGGCTACACCTTC. Protein product: CASSFGRGRGYTF. V usage is TRBV27 and J usage is TRBJ1-2; the match to TRBD1 covers 8 bases. This CDR3 comprises 13 residues. J gave up 8 bases and V 3 bases, and 5 bases lay outside the gene matches. CDR1 is MNHEY, CDR2 SMNVEV, per germline (reference sequence).